This T cell receptor beta chain was obtained from a study of T cells in Graves' hyperthyroidism and ophthalmopathy. Authors of the study amplified TCR beta CDR3 regions from RNA transcripts. The HTBI primer set served for first-round RT-PCR of the TCR CDR3. TCRdb itself ran the multiplex PCR reads through MiXCR, one entry per CDR3 protein. The sample records hundreds of thousands of distinct CDR3 sequences, around 21% being singletons. This clonotype has more than one count but fewer than ten. Input material: blood. The receptor was derived from a young man with Graves' ophthalmopathy.

The CDR3 loop reads CAISDDFMDSGNTIYF. The CDR3 nucleotides read TGTGCCATCAGTGACGATTTTATGGACAGTGGAAACACCATATATTTT. This chain joins TRBV10-3 and TRBJ1-3, with D maybe TRBD1 (6 bases). The germline V gene encodes CDR1 ENHRY and CDR2 SYGVKD. V was pared by 3 bases and J by 3 bases, with 15 bases between. CDR3 length: 16 amino acids.